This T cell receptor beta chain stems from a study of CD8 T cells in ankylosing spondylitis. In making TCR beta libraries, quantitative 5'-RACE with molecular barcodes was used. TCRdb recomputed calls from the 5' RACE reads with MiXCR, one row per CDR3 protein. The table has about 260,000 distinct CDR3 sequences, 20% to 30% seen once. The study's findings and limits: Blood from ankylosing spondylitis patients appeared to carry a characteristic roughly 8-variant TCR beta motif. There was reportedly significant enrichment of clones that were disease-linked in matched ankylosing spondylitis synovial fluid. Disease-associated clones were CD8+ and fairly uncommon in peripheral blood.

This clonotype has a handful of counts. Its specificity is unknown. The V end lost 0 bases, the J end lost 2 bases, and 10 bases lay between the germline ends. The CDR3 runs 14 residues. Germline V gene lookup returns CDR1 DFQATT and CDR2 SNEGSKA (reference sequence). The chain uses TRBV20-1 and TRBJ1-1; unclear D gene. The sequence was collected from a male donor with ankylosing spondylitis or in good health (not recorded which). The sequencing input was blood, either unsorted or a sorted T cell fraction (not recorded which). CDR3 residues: CSARDVTANTEAFF. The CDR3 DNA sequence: TGCAGTGCTAGAGATGTTACGGCTAACACTGAAGCTTTCTTT.